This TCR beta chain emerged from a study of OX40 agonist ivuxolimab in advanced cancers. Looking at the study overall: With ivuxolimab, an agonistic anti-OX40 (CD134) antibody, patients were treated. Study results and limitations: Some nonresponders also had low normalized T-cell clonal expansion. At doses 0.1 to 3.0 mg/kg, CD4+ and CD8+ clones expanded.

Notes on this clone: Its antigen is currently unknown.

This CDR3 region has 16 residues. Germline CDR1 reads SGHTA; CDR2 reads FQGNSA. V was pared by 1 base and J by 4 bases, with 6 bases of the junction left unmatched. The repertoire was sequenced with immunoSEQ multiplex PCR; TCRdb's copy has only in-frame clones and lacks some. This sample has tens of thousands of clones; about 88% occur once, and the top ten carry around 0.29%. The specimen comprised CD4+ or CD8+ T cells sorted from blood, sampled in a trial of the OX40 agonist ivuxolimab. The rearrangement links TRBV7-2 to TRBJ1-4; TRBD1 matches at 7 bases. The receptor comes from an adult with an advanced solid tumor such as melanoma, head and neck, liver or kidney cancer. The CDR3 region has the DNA TGTGCCAGCAGCTTAGGGGGGACAGCCAGTAATGAAAAACTGTTTTTT. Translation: CASSLGGTASNEKLFF.